A single TCR beta chain is shown here with its context. This entry comes from a study of PD-1 blockade in mismatch repair-deficient tumors. The junction had 3 bases not matched to a gene; V was cut back by 0 bases and J by 5 bases. Germline-derived CDR1 and CDR2 are SGHNT and YYREEE (reference sequence). The CDR3 totals 15 residues. Sequencing used immunoSEQ multiplex PCR; TCRdb keeps in-frame clones, though not all of them. The table records around 68,000 clones, around 73% of them present only once. The sequences come from peripheral blood, collected 2 weeks after starting pembrolizumab. The V gene is TRBV5-4, the J gene TRBJ2-1, with 9 positions matching TRBD2. This TCR was recovered from an adult with mismatch repair-deficient cancer. The CDR3 here is CASSLVSGGNNEQFF. The CDR3 DNA is TGTGCCAGCAGCTTGGTCAGCGGGGGGAACAATGAGCAGTTCTTC.